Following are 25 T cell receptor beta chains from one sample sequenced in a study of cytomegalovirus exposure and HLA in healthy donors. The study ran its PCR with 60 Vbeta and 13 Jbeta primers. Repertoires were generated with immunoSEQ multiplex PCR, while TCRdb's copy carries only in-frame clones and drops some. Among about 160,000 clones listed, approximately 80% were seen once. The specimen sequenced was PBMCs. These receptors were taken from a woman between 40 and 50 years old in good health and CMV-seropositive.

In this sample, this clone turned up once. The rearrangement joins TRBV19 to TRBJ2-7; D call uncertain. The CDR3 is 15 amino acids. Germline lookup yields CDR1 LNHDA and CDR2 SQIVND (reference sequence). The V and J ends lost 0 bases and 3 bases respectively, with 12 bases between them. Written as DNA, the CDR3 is TGTGCCAGTAGTATAGATGGAGTTACCGACTACGAGCAGTACTTC. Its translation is CASSIDGVTDYEQYF.

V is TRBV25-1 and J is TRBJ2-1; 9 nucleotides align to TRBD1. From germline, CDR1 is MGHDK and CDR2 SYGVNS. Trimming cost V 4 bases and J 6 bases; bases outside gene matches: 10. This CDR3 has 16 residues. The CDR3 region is CASSGSPGTGSNEQFF. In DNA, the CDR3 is TGTGCCAGCAGTGGCTCGCCCGGGACAGGGAGCAATGAGCAGTTCTTC.

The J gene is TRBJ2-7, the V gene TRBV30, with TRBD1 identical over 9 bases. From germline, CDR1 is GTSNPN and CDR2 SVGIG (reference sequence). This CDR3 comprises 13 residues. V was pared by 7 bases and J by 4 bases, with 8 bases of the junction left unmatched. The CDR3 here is CASWDRVGYEQYF. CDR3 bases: TGTGCCTCCTGGGACAGGGTAGGGTACGAGCAGTACTTC.

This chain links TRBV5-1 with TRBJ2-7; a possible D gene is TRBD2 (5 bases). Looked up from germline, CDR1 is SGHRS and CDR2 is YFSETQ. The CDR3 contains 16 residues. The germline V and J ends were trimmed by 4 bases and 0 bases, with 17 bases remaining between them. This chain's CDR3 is CASSHTSGESSYEQYF. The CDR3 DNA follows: TGCGCCAGCAGCCACACCTCCGGGGAGAGCTCCTACGAGCAGTACTTC.

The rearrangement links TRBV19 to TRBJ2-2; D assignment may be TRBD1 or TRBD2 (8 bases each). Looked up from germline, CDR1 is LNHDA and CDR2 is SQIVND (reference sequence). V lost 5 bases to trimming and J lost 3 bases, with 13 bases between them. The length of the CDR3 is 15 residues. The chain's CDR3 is CASSLAGQDTGELFF. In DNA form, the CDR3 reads TGTGCCAGTAGTTTAGCGGGACAGGACACCGGGGAGCTGTTTTTT.

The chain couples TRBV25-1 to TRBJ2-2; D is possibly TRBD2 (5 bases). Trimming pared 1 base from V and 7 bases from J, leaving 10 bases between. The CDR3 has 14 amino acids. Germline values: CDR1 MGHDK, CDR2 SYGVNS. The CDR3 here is CASSEWTGSGELFF. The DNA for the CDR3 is TGTGCCAGCAGTGAATGGACTGGGAGCGGGGAGCTGTTTTTT.

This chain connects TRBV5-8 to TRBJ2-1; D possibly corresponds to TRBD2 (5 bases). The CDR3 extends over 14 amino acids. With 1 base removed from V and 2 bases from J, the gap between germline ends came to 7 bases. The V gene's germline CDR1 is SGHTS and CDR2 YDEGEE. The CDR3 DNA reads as TGTGCCAGCAGCTTGTGGGGAGCCTACAATGAGCAGTTCTTC. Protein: CASSLWGAYNEQFF.

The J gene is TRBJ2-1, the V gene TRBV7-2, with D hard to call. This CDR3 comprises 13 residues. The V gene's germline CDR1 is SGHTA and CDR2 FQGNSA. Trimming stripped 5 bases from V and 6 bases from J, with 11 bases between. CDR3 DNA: TGTGCCAGCAGCCCCCGTAGTCCCAATGAGCAGTTCTTC. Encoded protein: CASSPRSPNEQFF. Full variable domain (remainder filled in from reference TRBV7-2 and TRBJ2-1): GAGVSQSPSNKVTEKGKDVELRCDPISGHTALYWYRQSLGQGLEFLIYFQGNSAPDKSGLPSDRFSAERTGGSVSTLTIQRTQQEDSAVYLCASSPRSPNEQFFGPGTRLTVL.

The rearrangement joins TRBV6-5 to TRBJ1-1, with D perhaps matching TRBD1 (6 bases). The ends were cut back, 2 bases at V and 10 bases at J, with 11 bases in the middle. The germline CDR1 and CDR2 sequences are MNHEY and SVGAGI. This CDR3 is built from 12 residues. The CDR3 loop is CASSYRGGLAFF. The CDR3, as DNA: TGTGCCAGCAGTTACCGGGGGGGCCTAGCTTTCTTT.

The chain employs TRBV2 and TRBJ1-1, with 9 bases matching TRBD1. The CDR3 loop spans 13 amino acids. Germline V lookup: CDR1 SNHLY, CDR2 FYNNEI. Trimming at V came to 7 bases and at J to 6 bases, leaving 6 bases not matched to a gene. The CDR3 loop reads CASKGTGKPEAFF. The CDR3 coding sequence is TGTGCCAGCAAAGGGACAGGGAAGCCTGAAGCTTTCTTT.

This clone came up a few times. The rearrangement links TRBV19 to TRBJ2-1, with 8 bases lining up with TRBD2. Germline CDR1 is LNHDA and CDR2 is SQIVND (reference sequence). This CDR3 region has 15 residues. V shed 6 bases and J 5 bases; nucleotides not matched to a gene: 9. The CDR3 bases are TGTGCCAGTAGATCATCCGGTAGCGGGAACAATGAGCAGTTCTTC. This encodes CASRSSGSGNNEQFF.

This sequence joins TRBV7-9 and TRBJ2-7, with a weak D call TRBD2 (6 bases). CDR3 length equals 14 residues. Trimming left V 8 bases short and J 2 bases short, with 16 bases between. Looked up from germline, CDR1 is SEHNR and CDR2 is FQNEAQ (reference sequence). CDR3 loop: CASARLENTYEQYF. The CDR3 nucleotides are TGTGCCAGCGCCAGACTAGAAAATACCTACGAGCAGTACTTC.

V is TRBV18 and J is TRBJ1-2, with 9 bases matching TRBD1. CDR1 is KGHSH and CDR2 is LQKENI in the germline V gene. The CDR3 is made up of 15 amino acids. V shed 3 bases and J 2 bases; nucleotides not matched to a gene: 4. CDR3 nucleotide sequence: TGTGCCAGCTCACCCGCGGGACAGGGAAACTATGGCTACACCTTC. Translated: CASSPAGQGNYGYTF.

The CDR3 here is CASKSGGSYGYTF. The DNA of the CDR3 is TGTGCCAGTAAATCAGGGGGCAGTTATGGCTACACCTTC. The V and J genes are TRBV19 and TRBJ1-2; 8 bases align to TRBD1. The V and J ends lost 7 bases and 5 bases, in that order; junction bases with no gene match: 6. This CDR3 contains 13 residues. The germline gives CDR1 LNHDA, CDR2 SQIVND (reference sequence).

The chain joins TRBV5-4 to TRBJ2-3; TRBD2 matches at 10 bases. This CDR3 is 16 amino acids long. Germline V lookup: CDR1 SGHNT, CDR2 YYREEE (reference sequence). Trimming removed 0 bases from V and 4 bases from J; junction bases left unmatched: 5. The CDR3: CASSLESGGAADTQYF. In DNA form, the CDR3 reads TGTGCCAGCAGCTTGGAAAGCGGGGGGGCCGCAGATACGCAGTATTTT.

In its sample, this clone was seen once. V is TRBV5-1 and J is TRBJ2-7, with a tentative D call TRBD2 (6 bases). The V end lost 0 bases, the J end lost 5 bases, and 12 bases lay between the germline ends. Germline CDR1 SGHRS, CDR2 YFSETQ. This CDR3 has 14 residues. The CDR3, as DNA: TGCGCCAGCAGCTTGGCAACGCCGGGGGACGAGCAGTACTTC. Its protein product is CASSLATPGDEQYF.

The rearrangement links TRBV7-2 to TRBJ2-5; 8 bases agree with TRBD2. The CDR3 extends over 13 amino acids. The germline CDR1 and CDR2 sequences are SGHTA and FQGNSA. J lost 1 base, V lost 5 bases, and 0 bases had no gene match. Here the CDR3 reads CASSRGGQETQYF. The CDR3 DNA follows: TGTGCCAGCAGCCGGGGGGGCCAAGAGACCCAGTACTTC.

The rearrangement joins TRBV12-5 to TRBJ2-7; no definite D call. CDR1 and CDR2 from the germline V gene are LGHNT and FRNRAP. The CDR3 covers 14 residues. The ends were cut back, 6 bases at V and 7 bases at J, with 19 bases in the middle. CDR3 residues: CASGPLSRSGEQYF. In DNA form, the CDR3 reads TGTGCTAGTGGACCCCTATCAAGGTCGGGTGAGCAGTACTTC.

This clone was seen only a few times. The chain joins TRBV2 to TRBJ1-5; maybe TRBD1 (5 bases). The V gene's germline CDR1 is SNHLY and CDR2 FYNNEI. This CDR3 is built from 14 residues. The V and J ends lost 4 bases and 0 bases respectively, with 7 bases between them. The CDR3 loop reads CASSGTFSNQPQHF. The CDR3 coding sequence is TGTGCCAGCAGTGGGACATTTAGCAATCAGCCCCAGCATTTT.

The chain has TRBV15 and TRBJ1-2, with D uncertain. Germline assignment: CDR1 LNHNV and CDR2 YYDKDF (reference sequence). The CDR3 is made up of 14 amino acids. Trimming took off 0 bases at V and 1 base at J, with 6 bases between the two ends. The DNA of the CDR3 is TGTGCCACCAGCAGAGACTCCCTTAACTATGGCTACACCTTC. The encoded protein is CATSRDSLNYGYTF.

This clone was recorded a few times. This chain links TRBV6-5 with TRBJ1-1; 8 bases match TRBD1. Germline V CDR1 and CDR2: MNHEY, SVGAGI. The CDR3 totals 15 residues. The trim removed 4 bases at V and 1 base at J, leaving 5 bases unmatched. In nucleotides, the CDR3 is TGTGCCAGCAGTTCCACCGGGACAGGGAACACTGAAGCTTTCTTT. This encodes CASSSTGTGNTEAFF.

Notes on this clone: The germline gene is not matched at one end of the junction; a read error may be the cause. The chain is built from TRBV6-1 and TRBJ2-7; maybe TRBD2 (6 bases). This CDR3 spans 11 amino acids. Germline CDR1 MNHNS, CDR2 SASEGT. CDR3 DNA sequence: TGTGCCAGCAGTGAGGAGGGGCGCTTGCACTTC. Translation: CASSEEGRLHF.

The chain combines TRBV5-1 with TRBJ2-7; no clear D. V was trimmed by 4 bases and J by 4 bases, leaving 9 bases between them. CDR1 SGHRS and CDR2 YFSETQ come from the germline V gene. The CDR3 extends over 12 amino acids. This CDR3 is CASSLDQYEQYF. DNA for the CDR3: TGCGCCAGCAGCCTGGACCAGTACGAGCAGTACTTC.

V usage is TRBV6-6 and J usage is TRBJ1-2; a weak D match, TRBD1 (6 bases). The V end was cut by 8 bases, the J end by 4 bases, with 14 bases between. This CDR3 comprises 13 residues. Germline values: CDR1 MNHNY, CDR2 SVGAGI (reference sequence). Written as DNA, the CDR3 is TGTGCCAGCCTTTCCGGGACACTCTATGGCTACACCTTC. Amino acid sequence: CASLSGTLYGYTF.

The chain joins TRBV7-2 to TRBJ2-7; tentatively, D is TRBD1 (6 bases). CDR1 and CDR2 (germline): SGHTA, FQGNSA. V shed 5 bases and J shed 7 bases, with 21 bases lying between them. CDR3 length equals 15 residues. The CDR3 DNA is TGTGCCAGCAGCGTTCTAACAGGGTCCCTGGGGGAGCAGTACTTC. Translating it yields CASSVLTGSLGEQYF.